The 15 T cell receptor beta chains below were found in one sample sequenced in a study of cytomegalovirus exposure and HLA in healthy donors. The PCR employed 60 Vbeta primers together with 13 Jbeta primers. TCRdb keeps only in-frame clones here, not all; method: immunoSEQ multiplex PCR. The sample comprises about 300,000 clones, 75% to 90% of which are singletons, and roughly 4% rests with the top ten. Sequenced input: PBMCs. These receptors all stem from a man aged 35-49 years in good health and CMV-seropositive.

This rearrangement joins TRBV11-1 to TRBJ2-2; TRBD1 might be the D (6 bases). CDR3 size: 18 residues. V shed 5 bases and J shed 5 bases, with 24 bases lying between them. Germline V gives CDR1 SGHAT, CDR2 FQDESV (reference sequence). Here the CDR3 reads CASSEPPWTVMGTGELFF. The CDR3 DNA follows: TGTGCCAGCAGCGAACCCCCCTGGACAGTTATGGGAACCGGGGAGCTGTTTTTT.

Concerning this clone: Other DNA sequences in this specimen translate into the identical CDR3. The genes are TRBV4-1 and TRBJ2-5; maybe TRBD2 (5 bases). Germline CDR1 and CDR2: MGHRA and YSYEKL. This CDR3 comprises 13 residues. Trimming removed 3 bases from V and 3 bases from J, with 8 bases in between. CDR3 in amino acids: CASSQWRKETQYF. The CDR3 DNA reads TGCGCCAGCAGCCAGTGGAGGAAAGAGACCCAGTACTTC.

The chain is built from TRBV9 and TRBJ2-2; 11 bases agree with TRBD2. Germline V gene lookup returns CDR1 SGDLS and CDR2 YYNGEE. J was trimmed by 1 base and V by 4 bases; bases with no gene match: 15. The CDR3 contains 20 residues. The CDR3 here is CASSPTIGGSGRVNTGELFF. CDR3 nucleotides: TGTGCCAGCAGCCCCACCATCGGGGGTAGCGGGAGGGTGAACACCGGGGAGCTGTTTTTT. Using reference TRBV9 and TRBJ2-2 for the parts outside the CDR3, the full variable domain is DSGVTQTPKHLITATGQRVTLRCSPRSGDLSVYWYQQSLDQGLQFLIQYYNGEERAKGNILERFSAQQFPDLHSELNLSSLELGDSALYFCASSPTIGGSGRVNTGELFFGEGSRLTVL.

The rearrangement links TRBV25-1 to TRBJ2-2; TRBD1 aligns across 9 bases. CDR1 and CDR2 (germline): MGHDK, SYGVNS. The J segment lost 1 base and the V segment lost 8 bases, leaving 8 bases of the junction unmatched. The CDR3 sequence is 16 residues long. CDR3 sequence reads: CASSWTGALNTGELFF. CDR3 in DNA: TGTGCCAGCTCCTGGACAGGGGCGTTGAACACCGGGGAGCTGTTTTTT.

The chain links TRBV7-9 to TRBJ1-4; tentative D call: TRBD1 (5 bases). CDR1 and CDR2 (germline): SEHNR, FQNEAQ (reference sequence). CDR3 length equals 17 residues. V gave up 1 base and J gave up 3 bases, with 15 bases separating them. The chain's CDR3 is CASSLVGQGPANEKLFF. CDR3 nucleotides: TGTGCCAGCAGCTTAGTAGGGCAGGGCCCGGCTAATGAAAAACTGTTTTTT.

This sequence joins TRBV29-1 and TRBJ1-2; tentatively, D is TRBD1 (5 bases). Germline V lookup: CDR1 SQVTM, CDR2 ANQGSEA. Deletions cut 7 bases from V and 1 base from J, with 13 bases between. The CDR3 totals 13 residues. The CDR3 DNA reads as TGCAGCGGGAAGCTCGACAGTAACTATGGCTACACCTTC. Its translation is CSGKLDSNYGYTF. The full variable domain, in which reference TRBV29-1 and TRBJ1-2 provide the parts outside the CDR3, is SAVISQKPSRDICQRGTSLTIQCQVDSQVTMMFWYRQQPGQSLTLIATANQGSEATYESGFVIDKFPISRPNLTFSTLTVSNMSPEDSSIYLCSGKLDSNYGYTFGSGTRLTVV.

The DNA of the CDR3 is TGTGCCAGCAGGGGGCTGGACAGGGAGAACACTGAAGCTTTCTTT. Translating gives CASRGLDRENTEAFF. V and J are TRBV2 and TRBJ1-1, with 8 bases that match TRBD1. The ends lost 6 bases at V and 1 base at J; junction bases unmatched: 7. The length of the CDR3 is 15 residues. Looked up from germline, CDR1 is SNHLY and CDR2 is FYNNEI.

This clone was seen just once. The V and J genes are TRBV19 and TRBJ2-3, with D possibly being TRBD1 (6 bases). Looked up from germline, CDR1 is LNHDA and CDR2 is SQIVND (reference sequence). The CDR3 runs 15 residues. V gave up 5 bases and J gave up 0 bases, with 12 bases separating them. This CDR3 is CASSPRDISTDTQYF. The CDR3, as DNA: TGTGCCAGTAGTCCCCGGGACATAAGCACAGATACGCAGTATTTT.

V and J are TRBV9 and TRBJ1-3; 8 bases match TRBD1. J gave up 4 bases and V 0 bases, and 3 bases lay outside the gene matches. Germline CDR1 and CDR2: SGDLS and YYNGEE. This CDR3 region has 15 residues. The CDR3: CASSVEAGGGNTIYF. Written as DNA, the CDR3 is TGTGCCAGCAGCGTAGAAGCAGGGGGCGGAAACACCATATATTTT.

This sequence joins TRBV29-1 and TRBJ2-1; possibly TRBD2 for D (5 bases). V shed 4 bases and J shed 0 bases, with 13 bases lying between them. CDR3 length: 15 residues. Germline assignment: CDR1 SQVTM and CDR2 ANQGSEA. CDR3 protein: CSVAGLASSYNEQFF. The CDR3 DNA reads TGCAGCGTTGCCGGACTTGCAAGCTCCTACAATGAGCAGTTCTTC.

V gene TRBV7-8 combines with J gene TRBJ2-7; D uncertain. Germline lookup yields CDR1 SGHVS and CDR2 FQNEAQ. The CDR3 contains 11 residues. Trimming removed 5 bases from V and 3 bases from J, with 5 bases in between. DNA of the CDR3: TGTGCCAGCAGCATTAACTACGAGCAGTACTTC. Protein sequence: CASSINYEQYF.

V and J are TRBV29-1 and TRBJ1-2; D remains ambiguous. V was clipped by 6 bases and J by 0 bases, with 8 bases between them. The CDR3 contains 12 residues. In germline, CDR1 is SQVTM, CDR2 ANQGSEA. CDR3 residues: CSVVTPNYGYTF. CDR3 nucleotide sequence: TGCAGCGTGGTTACACCTAACTATGGCTACACCTTC.

J is TRBJ2-7 and V is TRBV19; D is ambiguous. Germline CDR1 is LNHDA and CDR2 is SQIVND (reference sequence). V lost 3 bases and J lost 0, with 9 bases in between. CDR3 length equals 14 residues. The CDR3 spells CASSIGGRSYEQYF. CDR3 nucleotides: TGTGCCAGTAGTATTGGTGGGCGCTCCTACGAGCAGTACTTC.

The chain recombines TRBV4-1 with TRBJ2-7; perhaps TRBD1 as D (6 bases). V dropped 4 bases and J dropped 3 bases, with 19 bases sitting between them. Per germline, CDR1 MGHRA and CDR2 YSYEKL. CDR3 size: 16 residues. Here the CDR3 reads CASSPDSGTPIYEQYF. The CDR3 bases are TGCGCCAGCAGCCCAGACTCCGGGACACCAATCTACGAGCAGTACTTC.

The chain has TRBV30 and TRBJ1-5, with 7 bases lining up with TRBD1. With 4 bases clipped from V and 4 bases from J, the junction kept 4 bases outside the gene matches. Germline lookup yields CDR1 GTSNPN and CDR2 SVGIG (reference sequence). CDR3 length equals 13 residues. CDR3 amino acids: CAWTQGVNQPQHF. As DNA, the CDR3 is TGTGCCTGGACGCAGGGGGTTAATCAGCCCCAGCATTTT.